The TCR beta chain described here comes from a study of radiotherapy plus CTLA-4 blockade in lung cancer (dated by TCRdb to 2016 to 2018). Context from the whole study: Among enrolled patients, approximately 18% had an objective response and about 30% reached disease control. Overall results and qualifications from the work: The strongest predictors of response, as reported, were early dynamic changes in blood T cell clones along with a rise in serum interferon-beta after radiation. After treatment with radiotherapy and ipilimumab, TCR clones that originated in tumors expanded in peripheral blood.

Focal radiation therapy combined with CTLA-4 blockade (ipilimumab) was tested in patients with chemo-refractory metastatic non-small-cell lung cancer. Libraries came from the immunoSEQ multiplex PCR assay. Imported from immuneACCESS, the table was reduced by TCRdb to in-frame sequences with V and J called. These copies leave out some clones; in studies compared against another copy, an unresolved V gene accounts for under half, and the cause of the remainder is not known. This sample holds 45,000 to 55,000 clones; around 88% were observed only once. The top ten clones comprise 15% to 20% of the sample. CDR1 and CDR2, per the germline V gene, are MNHEY and SVGAGI. The trim is 2 bases for V and 6 bases for J, with a gap of 19 bases between the germline ends. The CDR3, cysteine through phenylalanine, is 16 amino acids long. Only CDR3 DNA is held: 48 bases, read in frame from base 1. Of note for this clone: The specificity of this receptor is unknown. The input lacks base qualities; no much larger clone sits a single base away.

The specimen comprised peripheral blood, sampled from a patient treated with radiotherapy plus ipilimumab. The chain joins TRBV6-5 to TRBJ1-2; the D gene cannot be named for sure. The sequence was obtained from a human donor with non-small cell lung cancer that progressed on radiotherapy plus ipilimumab. Some clones in this sample may be carry-over from other donors' samples. The CDR3 sequence is CASSYPPGYDLDGYTF. Here is the DNA: TGTGCCAGCAGTTACCCGCCGGGATATGATTTGGATGGCTACACCTTC.